A single sample is the source of the 14 T cell receptor beta chains below, sequenced in a study of cytomegalovirus exposure and HLA in healthy donors. The PCR had 60 Vbeta and 13 Jbeta primers. The assay was immunoSEQ multiplex PCR, and TCRdb's table has in-frame clones only and misses some. Among around 180,000 clones listed, around 81% were seen once. Sequencing was done on a sample of PBMCs. These receptors came from a young man in good health and CMV-seronegative.

The chain employs TRBV4-3 and TRBJ2-7; the match to TRBD1 covers 9 bases. This CDR3 region has 16 residues. V was pared by 0 bases and J by 3 bases, with 6 bases of the junction left unmatched. Germline CDR1 is LGHNA and CDR2 is YSLEER. CDR3 sequence reads: CASSQDTGTGNYEQYF. The DNA for the CDR3 is TGCGCCAGCAGCCAAGATACCGGGACAGGGAACTACGAGCAGTACTTC.

The chain combines TRBV7-2 with TRBJ2-7; 7 bases match TRBD1. V trimming: 4 bases; J trimming: 4 bases; junction bases outside the gene matches: 7. This CDR3 comprises 14 residues. CDR1 is SGHTA, CDR2 FQGNSA, per germline. This chain's CDR3 is CASSSDRVSYEQYF. CDR3 nucleotides: TGTGCCAGCAGCTCCGACAGGGTTTCTTACGAGCAGTACTTC.

The chain uses TRBV11-3 and TRBJ2-7, with 10 positions matching TRBD2. This CDR3 region has 13 residues. The trim removed 5 bases at V and 3 bases at J, leaving 1 base unmatched. The germline V gene has CDR1 SGHNT and CDR2 YENEEA. CDR3 bases: TGTGCCAGCAGCCGGACTAGCGGCTACGAGCAGTACTTC. Translating it yields CASSRTSGYEQYF.

This sequence joins TRBV27 and TRBJ2-4; 10 bases fit TRBD1. CDR3 length equals 16 residues. CDR1 is MNHEY and CDR2 is SMNVEV in the germline V gene (reference sequence). Trimming cost V 5 bases and J 10 bases; bases outside gene matches: 14. CDR3 sequence (DNA): TGTGCCAGCAGTCCCGCCGACAGGGGGCCACAAGGGATTCAGTACTTC. Translation: CASSPADRGPQGIQYF.

This rearrangement joins TRBV4-1 to TRBJ2-1, with TRBD2 identical over 8 bases. CDR1 and CDR2 from the germline V gene are MGHRA and YSYEKL. This CDR3 region has 17 residues. The ends lost 0 bases at V and 4 bases at J; junction bases unmatched: 8. In nucleotides, the CDR3 is TGCGCCAGCAGCCAAGAACCGGGGGGGGCCGCGTACAATGAGCAGTTCTTC. Translating gives CASSQEPGGAAYNEQFF.

In DNA form, the CDR3 reads TGTGCCAGCAGCTTAGATTCGAGGGGACTCTACGAGCAGTACTTC. It specifies CASSLDSRGLYEQYF. The chain joins TRBV11-1 to TRBJ2-7, with TRBD2 as a possible D gene (6 bases). The length of the CDR3 is 15 residues. Germline loops: CDR1 SGHAT, CDR2 FQDESV (reference sequence). V was pared by 1 base and J by 3 bases, with 13 bases between.

The rearrangement links TRBV9 to TRBJ2-7; D is perhaps TRBD2 (6 bases). Germline-derived CDR1 and CDR2 are SGDLS and YYNGEE. V was shortened by 4 bases and J by 6 bases, with 17 bases between the two germline ends. The CDR3 length is 14 residues. This chain's CDR3 is CASSFRLEGGEQYF. The CDR3 DNA reads as TGTGCCAGCAGCTTCAGACTAGAGGGTGGCGAGCAGTACTTC. Looking up the rest from reference TRBV9 and TRBJ2-7 gives the full variable domain: DSGVTQTPKHLITATGQRVTLRCSPRSGDLSVYWYQQSLDQGLQFLIQYYNGEERAKGNILERFSAQQFPDLHSELNLSSLELGDSALYFCASSFRLEGGEQYFGPGTRLTVT.

The CDR3 loop reads CASSQEPQGTDTQYF. CDR3 DNA sequence: TGCGCCAGCAGCCAAGAACCACAGGGCACAGATACGCAGTATTTT. V gene TRBV4-1 combines with J gene TRBJ2-3, with D possibly TRBD1 on 5 matching bases. This CDR3 spans 15 amino acids. V was shortened by 0 bases and J by 1 base, with 8 bases between the two germline ends. Germline V gives CDR1 MGHRA, CDR2 YSYEKL.

The V and J genes are TRBV13 and TRBJ2-7, with 14 bases that match TRBD2. CDR3 length: 18 amino acids. The germline gives CDR1 PRHDT, CDR2 FYEKMQ (reference sequence). Trimming took 3 bases from V and 2 from J; bases not matched to a gene: 9. CDR3 in DNA: TGTGCCAGCAGCTTTCACGGGACTAGCGGGAGTCGGGCCTACGAGCAGTACTTC. Encoded protein: CASSFHGTSGSRAYEQYF.

The rearrangement joins TRBV7-2 to TRBJ2-2; 7 nucleotides align to TRBD1. Germline assignment: CDR1 SGHTA and CDR2 FQGNSA. V lost 5 bases and J lost 6; bases outside the gene matches: 9. The CDR3 spans 15 residues. The CDR3 loop reads CASSARTGWAGELFF. As DNA, the CDR3 is TGTGCCAGCAGCGCACGGACAGGATGGGCCGGGGAGCTGTTTTTT.

The rearrangement uses TRBV5-4 and TRBJ1-1, with D possibly being TRBD1 (5 bases). This CDR3 spans 15 amino acids. Trimming took 2 bases from V and 1 from J, leaving 12 bases between them. The germline V gene has CDR1 SGHNT and CDR2 YYREEE (reference sequence). The CDR3 loop is CASSLKQEKNTEAFF. The CDR3 DNA follows: TGTGCCAGCAGCTTAAAACAGGAGAAGAACACTGAAGCTTTCTTT.

V gene TRBV2 combines with J gene TRBJ1-4; D is perhaps TRBD1 (6 bases). This CDR3 spans 16 amino acids. Trimming took 7 bases from V and 0 from J, leaving 15 bases between them. Per germline, CDR1 SNHLY and CDR2 FYNNEI. CDR3 residues: CASNREGGATNEKLFF. The CDR3 coding sequence is TGTGCCAGCAACAGGGAGGGGGGAGCAACTAATGAAAAACTGTTTTTT.

This clone was detected only once. The V gene is TRBV11-2, the J gene TRBJ1-6; D gene unclear. With 5 bases removed from V and 10 bases from J, the gap between germline ends came to 15 bases. The germline gives CDR1 SGHAT, CDR2 FQNNGV. The CDR3 covers 14 residues. CDR3 in DNA: TGTGCCAGCAGCCACATCAACCTTGAATCACCCCTCCACTTT. It encodes CASSHINLESPLHF. Drawing the rest from reference TRBV11-2 and TRBJ1-6, the complete variable domain is EAGVAQSPRYKIIEKRQSVAFWCNPISGHATLYWYQQILGQGPKLLIQFQNNGVVDDSQLPKDRFSAERLKGVDSTLKIQPAKLEDSAVYLCASSHINLESPLHFGNGTRLTVT.

This sequence joins TRBV6-1 and TRBJ2-4; no firm D call. V lost 0 bases and J lost 7, with 13 bases in between. This CDR3 region has 15 residues. The germline V gene has CDR1 MNHNS and CDR2 SASEGT. The CDR3 is CASSEAAAFGNIQYF. Written as DNA, the CDR3 is TGTGCCAGCAGTGAAGCGGCGGCCTTTGGGAACATTCAGTACTTC.